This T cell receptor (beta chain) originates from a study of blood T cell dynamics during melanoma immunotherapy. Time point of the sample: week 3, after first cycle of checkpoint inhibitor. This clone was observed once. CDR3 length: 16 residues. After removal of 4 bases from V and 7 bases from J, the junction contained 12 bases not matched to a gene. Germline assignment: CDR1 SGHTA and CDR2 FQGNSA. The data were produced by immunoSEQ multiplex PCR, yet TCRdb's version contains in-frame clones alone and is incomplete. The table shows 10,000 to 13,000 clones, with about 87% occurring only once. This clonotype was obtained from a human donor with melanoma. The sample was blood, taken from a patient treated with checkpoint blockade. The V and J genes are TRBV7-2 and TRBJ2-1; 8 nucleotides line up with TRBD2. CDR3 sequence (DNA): TGTGCCAGCAGCTGGGATTCGAGCGGGGGTATGAATGAGCAGTTCTTC. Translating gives CASSWDSSGGMNEQFF.